This T cell receptor (beta chain) was recovered during a study of blood T cell repertoires in COVID-19. Across the whole study: Whether acute or convalescent, the COVID-19 samples came from the United States, Italy and Spain.

Libraries were prepared by immunoSEQ multiplex PCR; TCRdb keeps only in-frame clonotypes and omits some of them. In the table there are 180,000 or so clones, roughly 76% of which are singletons. Specimen: peripheral blood. The sequence was collected from a woman in her 40s with COVID-19, enrolled during active disease.

CDR3 protein: CASSATRDRGTDTQYF. CDR3 nucleotide sequence: TGTGCCAGCAGCGCTACCCGGGACAGGGGTACGGATACGCAGTATTTT. V is TRBV11-2 and J is TRBJ2-3, with 10 bases aligning to TRBD1. The CDR3 is 16 residues long. Germline V gene lookup returns CDR1 SGHAT and CDR2 FQNNGV. J gave up 6 bases and V 5 bases, and 11 bases lay outside the gene matches.